A selection of T cell receptor beta chains follows, all from one sample in a study of hypomethylating agent response in myelodysplastic syndrome. Clones were sequenced by immunoSEQ multiplex PCR, and TCRdb holds only the in-frame ones, with some missing. Here the sample spans some 9,300 clones, 75% to 85% being singletons. The sample was bone marrow, taken before or after starting hypomethylating agent treatment for myelodysplastic syndrome (not recorded which). These receptors were obtained from a human donor with myelodysplastic syndrome. Each CDR3 is given with its conserved first and last residue. Fields, in order: J gene, V gene, clone size, D gene, CDR3 protein, CDR3 DNA. A D gene is named only where the DNA matches it firmly. Clone size is stated in some rows and not others, as once, few, many or a class when expanded.

TRBJ2-3	TRBV4-1	NA	NA	CASSQELQRATDTQYF	TGCGCCAGCAGCCAAGAACTCCAGCGAGCGACAGATACGCAGTATTTT
TRBJ2-7	TRBV29-1	few	TRBD1	CSAKGQLTYEQYF	TGCAGCGCCAAGGGACAGCTAACCTACGAGCAGTACTTC
TRBJ2-7	TRBV4-1	few	TRBD1	CASSLRQGTYEQYF	TGCGCCAGCAGCCTCCGACAGGGAACCTACGAGCAGTACTTC
TRBJ2-7	TRBV11-1	NA	NA	CASSLAGALNYEQYF	TGTGCCAGCAGCTTAGCGGGGGCGTTAAACTACGAGCAGTACTTC
TRBJ2-3	TRBV19	NA	NA	CASSMAAGRTDTQYF	TGTGCCAGTAGTATGGCGGCAGGACGCACAGATACGCAGTATTTT
TRBJ2-7	TRBV18	once	NA	CASSPAGVTDEQYF	TGTGCCAGCTCACCGGCAGGGGTGACCGACGAGCAGTACTTC
TRBJ1-1	TRBV7-9	few	NA	CASSSQDNTEAFF	TGTGCCAGCAGCTCTCAGGATAACACTGAAGCTTTCTTT
TRBJ2-3	TRBV4-1	NA	NA	CASSQEAVRETDTQYF	TGCGCCAGCAGCCAAGAAGCGGTTCGCGAGACAGATACGCAGTATTTT
TRBJ2-3	TRBV2	NA	TRBD1	CASSSSGTGAADTQYF	TGTGCCAGCAGCTCATCCGGGACAGGGGCCGCAGATACGCAGTATTTT
TRBJ2-3	TRBV5-1	NA	NA	CASSLGRGTDTQYF	TGCGCCAGCAGCTTGGGTCGGGGGACAGATACGCAGTATTTT
TRBJ1-5	TRBV28	NA	NA	CASSSDRNPNQPQHF	TGTGCCAGCAGTTCCGACAGGAACCCCAATCAGCCCCAGCATTTT
TRBJ1-1	TRBV28	NA	NA	CASTTPTGLNTEAFF	TGTGCCAGCACCACCCCGACAGGACTGAACACTGAAGCTTTCTTT
TRBJ2-3	TRBV10-2	NA	NA	CAIVGNTDTQYF	TGCGCCATCGTGGGAAACACAGATACGCAGTATTTT
TRBJ2-3	TRBV7-9	NA	NA	CASSPRMSRGSPYTQYF	TGTGCCAGCAGCCCTAGGATGTCTAGAGGGTCACCTTATACGCAGTATTTT
TRBJ2-7	TRBV10-1	NA	NA	CASSESGGAIHEQYF	TGCGCCAGCAGTGAGTCTGGGGGGGCTATCCACGAGCAGTACTTC
TRBJ1-1	TRBV7-9	few	TRBD1	CASSLGTGRTEAFF	TGTGCCAGCAGTTTAGGGACAGGGCGCACTGAAGCTTTCTTT
TRBJ1-5	TRBV5-5	NA	NA	CASSWGAGGGNQPQHF	TGTGCCAGCAGCTGGGGGGCGGGTGGTGGCAATCAGCCCCAGCATTTT
TRBJ2-3	TRBV5-1	NA	TRBD1	CASSGTDFTDTQYF	TGCGCCAGCAGTGGGACAGATTTCACAGATACGCAGTATTTT
TRBJ2-6	TRBV7-7	NA	NA	CASSPLQGPDSGANVLTF	TGTGCCAGCAGCCCACTACAGGGACCGGACTCTGGGGCCAACGTCCTGACTTTC
TRBJ2-2	TRBV7-3	NA	NA	CASSYTGLNTGELFF	TGTGCCAGCAGCTACACAGGGCTTAACACCGGGGAGCTGTTTTTT
TRBJ1-1	TRBV5-1	NA	NA	CASSRGMGTEAFF	TGCGCCAGCAGTCGGGGGATGGGCACTGAAGCTTTCTTT
TRBJ2-7	TRBV4-1	NA	TRBD1	CASSQEALGRGPEEQYF	TGCGCCAGCAGCCAAGAGGCCCTAGGCAGGGGGCCGGAAGAGCAGTACTTC
TRBJ1-5	TRBV5-4	NA	NA	CASSFRPESQPQHF	TGTGCCAGCAGCTTCCGGCCAGAATCGCAGCCCCAGCATTTT
TRBJ1-6	TRBV6-1	NA	TRBD1	CASKAQGNSPLHF	TGTGCCAGCAAGGCACAGGGGAATTCACCCCTCCACTTT
TRBJ2-2	TRBV9	NA	NA	CASSVDSGNTGELFF	TGTGCCAGCAGCGTAGATAGCGGAAACACCGGGGAGCTGTTTTTT
TRBJ1-2	TRBV5-1	NA	NA	CASSLGRTNYGYTF	TGCGCCAGCAGCTTGGGAAGAACCAACTATGGCTACACCTTC
TRBJ2-3	TRBV4-1	NA	NA	CASSQELERNTDTQYF	TGCGCCAGCAGCCAAGAATTGGAGCGGAACACAGATACGCAGTATTTT
TRBJ1-1	TRBV11-3	NA	TRBD1	CASSSKAGTGAFF	TGTGCCAGCAGCTCCAAGGCGGGGACAGGGGCTTTCTTT
TRBJ1-1	TRBV5-1	few	NA	CASSFSVNTEAFF	TGCGCCAGCAGCTTTTCAGTGAACACTGAAGCTTTCTTT
TRBJ2-2	TRBV6-4	few	TRBD2	CASSGTSGMNTGELFF	TGTGCCAGCAGCGGGACTAGCGGGATGAACACCGGGGAGCTGTTTTTT
TRBJ1-1	TRBV6-5	once	NA	CASSDNRNTEAFF	TGTGCCAGCAGTGACAACAGGAACACTGAAGCTTTCTTT
TRBJ2-7	TRBV7-8	NA	NA	CASSSSSYSSYEQYF	TGTGCCAGCAGCTCTTCTTCGTATAGCTCCTACGAGCAGTACTTC
TRBJ2-3	TRBV7-8	NA	NA	CASSLNVANTQYF	TGTGCCAGCAGCCTTAACGTAGCTAATACGCAGTATTTT
TRBJ1-1	TRBV6-9	NA	NA	CASRGLTEAFF	TGTGCCAGCAGAGGCCTCACTGAAGCTTTCTTT
TRBJ2-5	TRBV4-1	NA	NA	CASSHHREIQETQYF	TGCGCCAGCAGCCATCACAGGGAAATCCAAGAGACCCAGTACTTC
TRBJ1-1	TRBV5-1	NA	TRBD1	CASRSRQGMNTEAFF	TGCGCCAGCAGATCCCGACAGGGGATGAACACTGAAGCTTTCTTT
TRBJ2-1	TRBV6-4	NA	NA	CASFEGGEQFF	TGTGCCAGCTTCGAGGGAGGTGAGCAGTTCTTC
TRBJ2-3	TRBV29-1	NA	NA	CSVGGRGAAYTDTQYF	TGCAGCGTTGGGGGTCGGGGGGCCGCTTACACAGATACGCAGTATTTT
TRBJ1-2	TRBV7-2	few	NA	CASSLIQGYGYTF	TGTGCCAGCAGCTTAATCCAGGGCTATGGCTACACCTTC